What follows are 28 T cell receptor beta chains derived from one specimen sequenced in a study of shared clonotypes between healthy human individuals. Naive CD8 isolation took CD45RO-negative cells positively selected for CCR7 and excluded terminally differentiated effector memory CD45RA+ cells. Data came from immunoSEQ multiplex PCR; TCRdb stores just in-frame clones and leaves some out. The data show about 2 million clones, about 95% seen once. The sample was naive CD8+ T cells sorted from blood. All receptors derive from a man younger than 35 in good health.

The J gene is TRBJ2-5, the V gene TRBV7-2; TRBD2 matches at 7 bases. J gave up 9 bases and V 5 bases, and 6 bases lay outside the gene matches. CDR1 and CDR2 (germline): SGHTA, FQGNSA. This CDR3 comprises 12 residues. CDR3 nucleotide sequence: TGTGCCAGCAGCCCCGGGGGGTGGGCCCAGTACTTC. It specifies CASSPGGWAQYF.

This chain uses TRBV5-1 with TRBJ2-5; weak D call: TRBD1 (5 bases). Germline V gives CDR1 SGHRS, CDR2 YFSETQ. V lost 4 bases and J 2 bases, leaving 12 bases between the germline ends. The CDR3 has 14 residues. The DNA for the CDR3 is TGCGCCAGCAGCCACCCCGACAGACAAGAGACCCAGTACTTC. Residues: CASSHPDRQETQYF.

Here the CDR3 reads CASSPPGQLDTQYF. CDR3 bases: TGTGCCAGCAGTCCCCCGGGGCAGTTGGATACGCAGTATTTT. V usage is TRBV27 and J usage is TRBJ2-3, with D possibly called TRBD1 or TRBD2 (5 bases each). The CDR3 length is 14 residues. CDR1 is MNHEY and CDR2 is SMNVEV in the germline V gene (reference sequence). Trimming removed 5 bases from V and 6 bases from J, with 15 bases in between.

The V and J genes are TRBV6-1 and TRBJ2-7; TRBD2 matches at 13 bases. The CDR3 sequence is 16 residues long. The junction had 8 bases not matched to a gene; V was cut back by 2 bases and J by 7 bases. Germline CDR1 and CDR2: MNHNS and SASEGT. CDR3 nucleotide sequence: TGTGCCAGCAGTGAACACGGACTAGCGGGAGTTTGGGAGCAGTACTTC. Translating gives CASSEHGLAGVWEQYF.

The gene calls are TRBV13 and TRBJ2-7, with D perhaps matching TRBD1 (5 bases). Germline-derived CDR1 and CDR2 are PRHDT and FYEKMQ (reference sequence). Trimming shortened V by 0 bases and J by 3 bases, and 9 bases separated the two germline ends. This CDR3 spans 14 amino acids. The CDR3 is CASSLGLRVYEQYF. The CDR3 DNA sequence: TGTGCCAGCAGCTTAGGGCTCAGGGTCTACGAGCAGTACTTC.

The chain joins TRBV11-3 to TRBJ2-7; no reliable D call. The germline V gene encodes CDR1 SGHNT and CDR2 YENEEA. V was shortened by 1 base and J by 3 bases, with 7 bases between the two germline ends. CDR3 length equals 13 residues. In nucleotides, the CDR3 is TGTGCCAGCAGCTTAGCTAACTTCTACGAGCAGTACTTC. It codes for CASSLANFYEQYF. The full variable domain, completed using reference TRBV11-3 and TRBJ2-7, is EAGVVQSPRYKIIEKKQPVAFWCNPISGHNTLYWYLQNLGQGPELLIRYENEEAVDDSQLPKDRFSAERLKGVDSTLKIQPAELGDSAVYLCASSLANFYEQYFGPGTRLTVT.

Details on this clone: Other nucleotide sequences in the sample specify the same CDR3. The J gene is TRBJ1-2, the V gene TRBV5-6, with 9 bases fitting TRBD1. With V trimmed by 4 bases and J by 4 bases, 2 bases remained unmatched. Per germline, CDR1 SGHDT and CDR2 YYEEEE. There are 13 residues in the CDR3. The CDR3 nucleotides read TGTGCCAGCAGCCAGGACAGGGGCTATGGCTACACCTTC. Its protein product is CASSQDRGYGYTF.

Note on this clone: Other DNA sequences in this specimen translate into the identical CDR3. The chain is built from TRBV27 and TRBJ2-7; D uncertain. Germline CDR1 and CDR2: MNHEY and SMNVEV (reference sequence). The germline V and J ends were trimmed by 3 bases and 2 bases, with 8 bases remaining between them. The CDR3 loop spans 13 amino acids. The CDR3 DNA sequence: TGTGCCAGCAGTTTCGGCAGACCCTACGAGCAGTACTTC. Residues: CASSFGRPYEQYF.

This clone was seen more than once but under ten times. CDR3 nucleotide sequence: TGTGCCGCCTTCGGACAGGGCAATCAGCCCCAGCATTTT. Amino acids: CAAFGQGNQPQHF. The chain is built from TRBV6-1 and TRBJ1-5; the match to TRBD1 covers 7 bases. Germline V gene lookup returns CDR1 MNHNS and CDR2 SASEGT. V was clipped by 11 bases and J by 2 bases; unmatched bases: 6. This CDR3 comprises 13 residues.

The chain has TRBV27 and TRBJ2-2; 8 bases line up with TRBD1. The germline V gene encodes CDR1 MNHEY and CDR2 SMNVEV (reference sequence). V was clipped by 4 bases and J by 6 bases; unmatched bases: 4. The CDR3 has 14 amino acids. The CDR3 region has the DNA TGTGCCAGCAGTTGGACAGGGAGGTCCGGGGAGCTGTTTTTT. This encodes CASSWTGRSGELFF.

The chain combines TRBV7-2 with TRBJ2-5, with D unclear. The germline V and J ends were trimmed by 7 bases and 0 bases, with 6 bases remaining between them. Per the germline V gene, CDR1 is SGHTA and CDR2 is FQGNSA. The CDR3 runs 12 residues. The chain's CDR3 is CASNRHQETQYF. CDR3 coding DNA: TGTGCCAGCAACCGCCACCAAGAGACCCAGTACTTC.

The chain links TRBV7-9 to TRBJ1-5; perhaps TRBD1 as D (5 bases). This CDR3 contains 15 residues. V shed 5 bases and J shed 0 bases, with 11 bases lying between them. Germline loops: CDR1 SEHNR, CDR2 FQNEAQ (reference sequence). For the CDR3, the DNA is TGTGCCAGCAGCCCTGGAGGGGCTAGCAATCAGCCCCAGCATTTT. It codes for CASSPGGASNQPQHF.

The chain employs TRBV10-2 and TRBJ1-6; 7 bases line up with TRBD1. V shed 6 bases, J shed 5 bases, and the junction held 1 base outside the gene matches. Germline CDR1 and CDR2: WSHSY and SAAADI. CDR3 length equals 13 residues. The CDR3 nucleotides are TGCGCCAGCAGGCAGGGGGATAATTCACCCCTCCACTTT. Amino acid sequence: CASRQGDNSPLHF.

The J gene is TRBJ2-5, the V gene TRBV28, with 8 bases matching TRBD2. The CDR3 is 16 amino acids. V lost 5 bases, J lost 2 bases, and 10 bases stayed unmatched. The germline gives CDR1 MDHEN, CDR2 SYDVKM. The CDR3: CASSLPPAGDQETQYF. CDR3 nucleotides: TGTGCCAGCAGTCTACCCCCAGCGGGGGATCAAGAGACCCAGTACTTC.

A word on this clone: The same CDR3 arises from other DNA sequences in this sample as well. This rearrangement joins TRBV28 to TRBJ2-1, with TRBD2 as a possible D gene (6 bases). V gave up 6 bases and J gave up 5 bases, with 11 bases separating them. CDR3 length: 13 residues. Germline V gene data show CDR1 as MDHEN and CDR2 as SYDVKM. CDR3 loop: CASSPRGDNEQFF. The CDR3 DNA follows: TGTGCCAGCAGCCCCCGCGGGGACAATGAGCAGTTCTTC.

This clone has just a few counts. Here the CDR3 reads CASSQEGISQPQHF. The CDR3 region has the DNA TGTGCCAGCAGCCAAGAAGGGATCAGTCAGCCCCAGCATTTT. The J gene is TRBJ1-5, the V gene TRBV4-2; D ambiguous. Looked up from germline, CDR1 is LGHNA and CDR2 is YNFKEQ. Trimming removed 0 bases at V and 6 bases at J, with 9 bases between. The CDR3 contains 14 residues.

The V and J genes are TRBV14 and TRBJ1-2; D is uncertain. The CDR3 extends over 15 amino acids. V lost 0 bases and J lost 0, with 8 bases in between. CDR1 SGHDN and CDR2 FVKESK come from the germline V gene. The CDR3, as DNA: TGTGCCAGCAGCCAAGATTTAGAGGCTAACTATGGCTACACCTTC. As protein: CASSQDLEANYGYTF.

In this sample, this clone turned up once. The CDR3 nucleotides read TGCGCCAGCAGCGGGGGACAGCCTTCCTATGGCTACACCTTC. Residues: CASSGGQPSYGYTF. The rearrangement joins TRBV5-1 to TRBJ1-2, with 7 bases identical to TRBD1. In germline, CDR1 is SGHRS, CDR2 YFSETQ. J was trimmed by 4 bases and V by 4 bases; bases with no gene match: 7. The CDR3 length is 14 residues.

Comments on this clone: At the DNA level, this CDR3 is encoded by other sequences in the same sample as well. This chain joins TRBV5-1 and TRBJ2-7, with D unresolved. This CDR3 has 13 amino acids. Germline V lookup: CDR1 SGHRS, CDR2 YFSETQ. V lost 2 bases to trimming and J lost 0 bases, with 6 bases between them. Written as DNA, the CDR3 is TGCGCCAGCAGCTTCGCCGGCTCCTACGAGCAGTACTTC. It translates to CASSFAGSYEQYF.

The V gene is TRBV11-2, the J gene TRBJ1-1; 7 positions match TRBD1. The germline V gene encodes CDR1 SGHAT and CDR2 FQNNGV. Trimming removed 0 bases from V and 0 bases from J; junction bases left unmatched: 1. CDR3 length equals 15 residues. The CDR3 protein is CASSLDTGVNTEAFF. The CDR3 DNA reads as TGTGCCAGCAGCTTAGATACAGGGGTGAACACTGAAGCTTTCTTT.

V is TRBV2 and J is TRBJ1-3; D might be TRBD1 (6 bases). Germline-derived CDR1 and CDR2 are SNHLY and FYNNEI. The CDR3 totals 19 residues. V shed 1 base and J shed 0 bases, with 19 bases lying between them. CDR3 DNA: TGTGCCAGCAGTGAAGTTGGGGACACTCAAACCCTCTCTGGAAACACCATATATTTT. Its protein product is CASSEVGDTQTLSGNTIYF.

The chain joins TRBV30 to TRBJ1-5, with D unresolved. V shed 1 base and J shed 4 bases, with 23 bases lying between them. CDR3 length: 18 residues. Germline-derived CDR1 and CDR2 are GTSNPN and SVGIG (reference sequence). CDR3 sequence (DNA): TGTGCCTGGAGTGGGGTGGGCCTCCGAAGTCTTCCTAATCAGCCCCAGCATTTT. Amino acids: CAWSGVGLRSLPNQPQHF.

The chain links TRBV30 to TRBJ2-1; D is perhaps TRBD1 (5 bases). V was clipped by 0 bases and J by 15 bases, with 12 bases between them. Germline CDR1 reads GTSNPN; CDR2 reads SVGIG (reference sequence). The CDR3 spans 11 residues. In DNA form, the CDR3 reads TGTGCCTGGAGTGTGGGGCCCGACCCGTTCTTC. It is translated as CAWSVGPDPFF.

This chain uses TRBV7-9 with TRBJ2-1, with TRBD2 as a possible D gene (5 bases). V was shortened by 5 bases and J by 4 bases, with 15 bases between the two germline ends. This CDR3 region has 15 residues. CDR1 is SEHNR and CDR2 is FQNEAQ in the germline V gene (reference sequence). The CDR3 here is CASSMDSLLYNEQFF. CDR3 in DNA: TGTGCCAGCAGCATGGACTCACTCCTATACAATGAGCAGTTCTTC.

The J gene is TRBJ2-2, the V gene TRBV2, with a tentative D call TRBD2 (7 bases). Trimming cost V 7 bases and J 2 bases, with 17 bases left between them. Germline CDR1 and CDR2: SNHLY and FYNNEI. The CDR3 totals 16 residues. The CDR3 DNA reads as TGTGCCAGCAAAATTTCTGGCGGGGGCAACACCGGGGAGCTGTTTTTT. Residues: CASKISGGGNTGELFF. The variable domain in full, completed from reference TRBV2 and TRBJ2-2, reads EPEVTQTPSHQVTQMGQEVILRCVPISNHLYFYWYRQILGQKVEFLVSFYNNEISEKSEIFDDQFSVERPDGSNFTLKIRSTKLEDSAMYFCASKISGGGNTGELFFGEGSRLTVL.

V usage is TRBV6-5 and J usage is TRBJ1-5, with D tentatively TRBD1 (5 bases). This CDR3 is 15 amino acids long. V was clipped by 4 bases and J by 4 bases, with 14 bases between them. In germline, CDR1 is MNHEY, CDR2 SVGAGI. The CDR3 loop reads CASSSTAGGNQPQHF. CDR3 bases: TGTGCCAGCAGTTCCACCGCGGGGGGGAATCAGCCCCAGCATTTT.

Only one count was recorded for this clone. The junction does not match germline at one end; this may be a read error. The chain joins TRBV7-8 to TRBJ1-2; the match to TRBD1 covers 7 bases. The CDR3 is 16 amino acids. Per the germline V gene, CDR1 is SGHVS and CDR2 is FQNEAQ. DNA for the CDR3: TGTGCCAGCAGCACGAGGACAGGAGGAAACAGCTATGGCTACATCTTC. Its protein product is CASSTRTGGNSYGYIF.

The chain combines TRBV6-1 with TRBJ1-2; 7 bases align to TRBD1. V trimming: 6 bases; J trimming: 6 bases; junction bases outside the gene matches: 7. The germline V gene has CDR1 MNHNS and CDR2 SASEGT. The CDR3 is 13 residues long. CDR3 in DNA: TGTGCCAGCAGGACTGGACAGGCGGATGGCTACACCTTC. This gives the protein CASRTGQADGYTF.